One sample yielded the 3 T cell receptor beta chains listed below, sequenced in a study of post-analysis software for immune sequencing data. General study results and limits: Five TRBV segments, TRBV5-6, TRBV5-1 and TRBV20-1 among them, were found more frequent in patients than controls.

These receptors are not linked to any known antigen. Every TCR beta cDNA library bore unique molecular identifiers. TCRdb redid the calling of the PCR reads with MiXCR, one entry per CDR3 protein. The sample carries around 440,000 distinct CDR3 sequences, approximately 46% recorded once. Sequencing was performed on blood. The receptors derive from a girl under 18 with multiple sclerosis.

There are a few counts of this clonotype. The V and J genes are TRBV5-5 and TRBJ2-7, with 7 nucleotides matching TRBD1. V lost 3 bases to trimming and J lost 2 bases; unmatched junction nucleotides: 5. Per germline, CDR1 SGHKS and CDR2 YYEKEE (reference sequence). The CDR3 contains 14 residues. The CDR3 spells CASSYGQAAYEQYF. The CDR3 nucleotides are TGTGCCAGCAGCTACGGACAGGCGGCCTACGAGCAGTACTTC.

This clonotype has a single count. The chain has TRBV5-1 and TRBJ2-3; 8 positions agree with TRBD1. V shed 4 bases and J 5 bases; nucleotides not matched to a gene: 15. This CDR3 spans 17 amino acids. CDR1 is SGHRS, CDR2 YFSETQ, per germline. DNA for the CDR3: TGCGCCAGCAGCGCGTCCCCCCCCAGGGGGCGGGGAGATACGCAGTATTTT. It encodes CASSASPPRGRGDTQYF.

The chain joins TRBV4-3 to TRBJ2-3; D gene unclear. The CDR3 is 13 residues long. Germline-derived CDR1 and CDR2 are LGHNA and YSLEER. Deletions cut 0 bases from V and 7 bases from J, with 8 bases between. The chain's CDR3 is CASSQDGRYTQYF. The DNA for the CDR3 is TGCGCCAGCAGCCAAGACGGTCGATATACGCAGTATTTT.